The present T cell receptor beta chain was sequenced within a study of CD8+ T cells in alopecia areata. Treatment of the sample: oral pan-JAK inhibitor, 5-10 mg twice daily. Once RNA had been extracted, it was reverse transcribed into cDNA to act as the sequencing template. TCRdb's copy holds only in-frame clones and misses some; the assay was immunoSEQ multiplex PCR. Of fewer than 250,000 clones listed, around 56% were seen once; the top ten hold 0.69%. This clone was seen repeatedly, ten times or more. V was shortened by 6 bases and J by 10 bases, with 10 bases between the two germline ends. The CDR3 covers 11 residues. Germline V gives CDR1 MRHNA, CDR2 SNTAGT.

Sequenced here: CD4+ T cells sorted from blood, sampled at week 4, from a patient treated with tofacitinib. The rearrangement links TRBV6-4 to TRBJ2-1; D remains unclear. The clonotype comes from a human donor with alopecia areata. CDR3 residues: CASSHLGEQFF. CDR3 DNA sequence: TGTGCCAGCAGCCACCTAGGGGAGCAGTTCTTC.